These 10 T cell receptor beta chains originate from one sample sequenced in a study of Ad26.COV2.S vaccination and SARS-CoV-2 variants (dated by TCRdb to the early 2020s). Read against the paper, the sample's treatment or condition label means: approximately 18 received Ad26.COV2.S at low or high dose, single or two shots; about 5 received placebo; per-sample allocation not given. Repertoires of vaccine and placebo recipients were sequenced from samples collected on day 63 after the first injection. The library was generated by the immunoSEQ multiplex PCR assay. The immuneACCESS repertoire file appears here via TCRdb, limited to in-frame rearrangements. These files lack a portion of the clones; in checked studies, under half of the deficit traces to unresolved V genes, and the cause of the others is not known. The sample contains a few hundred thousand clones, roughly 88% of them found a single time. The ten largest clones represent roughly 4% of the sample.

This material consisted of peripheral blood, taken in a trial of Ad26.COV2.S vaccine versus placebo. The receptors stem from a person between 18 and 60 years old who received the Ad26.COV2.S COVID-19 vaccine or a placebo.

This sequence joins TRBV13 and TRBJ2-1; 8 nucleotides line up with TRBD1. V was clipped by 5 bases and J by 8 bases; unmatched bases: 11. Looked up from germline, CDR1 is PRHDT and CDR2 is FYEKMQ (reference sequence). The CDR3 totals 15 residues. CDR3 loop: CASSLTGGTADEQFF. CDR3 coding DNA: TGTGCCAGCAGCCTCACAGGGGGTACCGCCGATGAGCAGTTCTTC.

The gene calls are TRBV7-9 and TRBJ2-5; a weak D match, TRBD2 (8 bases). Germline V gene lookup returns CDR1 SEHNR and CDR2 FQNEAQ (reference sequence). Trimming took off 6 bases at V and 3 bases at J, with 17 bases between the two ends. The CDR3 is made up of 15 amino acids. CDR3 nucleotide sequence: TGTGCCAGCAGTTCGGACAGGCGGGAGGAAGAGACCCAGTACTTC. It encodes CASSSDRREEETQYF.

The chain's CDR3 is CASSLESRDLSYGYTF. The CDR3 DNA reads as TGCGCCAGCAGCTTGGAATCCCGGGACCTGAGTTATGGCTACACCTTC. This chain connects TRBV5-1 to TRBJ1-2; TRBD1 might be the D (5 bases). V lost 0 bases, J lost 5 bases, and 17 bases lay in between. This CDR3 is 16 amino acids long. Germline V CDR1 and CDR2: SGHRS, YFSETQ.

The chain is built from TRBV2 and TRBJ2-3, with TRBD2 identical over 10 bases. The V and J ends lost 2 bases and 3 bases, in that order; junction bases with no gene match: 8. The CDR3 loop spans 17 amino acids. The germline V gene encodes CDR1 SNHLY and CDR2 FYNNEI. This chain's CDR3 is CASSELRLAGATDTQYF. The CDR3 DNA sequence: TGTGCCAGCAGTGAACTGCGACTAGCGGGCGCGACAGATACGCAGTATTTT.

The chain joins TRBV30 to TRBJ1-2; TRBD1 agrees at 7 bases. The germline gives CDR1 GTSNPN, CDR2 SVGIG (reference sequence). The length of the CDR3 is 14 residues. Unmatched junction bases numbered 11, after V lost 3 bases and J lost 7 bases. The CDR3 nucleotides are TGTGCCTGGAGGCTCACAGGGGTATCGTTTGGCTACACCTTC. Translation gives CAWRLTGVSFGYTF.

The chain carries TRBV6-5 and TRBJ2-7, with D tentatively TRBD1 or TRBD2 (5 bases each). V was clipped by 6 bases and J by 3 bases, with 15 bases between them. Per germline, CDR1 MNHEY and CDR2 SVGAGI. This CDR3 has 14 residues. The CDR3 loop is CASSRQPEDYEQYF. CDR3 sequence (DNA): TGTGCCAGCAGCCGACAGCCGGAGGACTACGAGCAGTACTTC.

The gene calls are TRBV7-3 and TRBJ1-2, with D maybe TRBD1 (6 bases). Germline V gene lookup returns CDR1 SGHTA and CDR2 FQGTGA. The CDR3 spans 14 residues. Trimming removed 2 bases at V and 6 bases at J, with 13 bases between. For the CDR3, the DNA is TGTGCCAGCAGCTTACGCGGGGGCTTCGATGGCTACACCTTC. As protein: CASSLRGGFDGYTF.

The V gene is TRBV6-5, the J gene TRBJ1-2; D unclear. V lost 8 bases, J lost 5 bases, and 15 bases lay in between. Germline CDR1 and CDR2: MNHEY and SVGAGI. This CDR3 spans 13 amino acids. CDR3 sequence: CASGIGLLYGYTF. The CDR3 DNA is TGTGCCAGCGGGATCGGCCTCTTATATGGCTACACCTTC.

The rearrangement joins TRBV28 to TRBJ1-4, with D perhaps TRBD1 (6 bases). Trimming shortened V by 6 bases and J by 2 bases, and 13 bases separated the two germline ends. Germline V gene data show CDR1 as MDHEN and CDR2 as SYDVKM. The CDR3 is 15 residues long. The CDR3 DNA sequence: TGTGCCAGCAGCCCGGGGGGGGCCACTAATGAAAAACTGTTTTTT. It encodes CASSPGGATNEKLFF.

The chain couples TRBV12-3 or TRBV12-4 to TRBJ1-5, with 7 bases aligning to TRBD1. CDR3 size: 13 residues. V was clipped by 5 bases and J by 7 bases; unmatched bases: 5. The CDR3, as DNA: TGTGCCAGCAGTCACCCGACAGGGCAGCCCCAGCATTTT. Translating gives CASSHPTGQPQHF.